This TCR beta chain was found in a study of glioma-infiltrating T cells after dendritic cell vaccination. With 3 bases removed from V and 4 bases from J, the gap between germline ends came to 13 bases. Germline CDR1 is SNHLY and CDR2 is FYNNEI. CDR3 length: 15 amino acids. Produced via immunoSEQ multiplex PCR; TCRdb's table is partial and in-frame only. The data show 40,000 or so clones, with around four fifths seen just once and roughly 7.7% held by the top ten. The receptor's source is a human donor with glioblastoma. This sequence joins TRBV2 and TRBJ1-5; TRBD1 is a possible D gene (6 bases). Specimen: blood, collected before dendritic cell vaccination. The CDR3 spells CASSDGQLPNQPQHF. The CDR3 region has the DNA TGTGCCAGCAGTGACGGACAGCTACCTAATCAGCCCCAGCATTTT.